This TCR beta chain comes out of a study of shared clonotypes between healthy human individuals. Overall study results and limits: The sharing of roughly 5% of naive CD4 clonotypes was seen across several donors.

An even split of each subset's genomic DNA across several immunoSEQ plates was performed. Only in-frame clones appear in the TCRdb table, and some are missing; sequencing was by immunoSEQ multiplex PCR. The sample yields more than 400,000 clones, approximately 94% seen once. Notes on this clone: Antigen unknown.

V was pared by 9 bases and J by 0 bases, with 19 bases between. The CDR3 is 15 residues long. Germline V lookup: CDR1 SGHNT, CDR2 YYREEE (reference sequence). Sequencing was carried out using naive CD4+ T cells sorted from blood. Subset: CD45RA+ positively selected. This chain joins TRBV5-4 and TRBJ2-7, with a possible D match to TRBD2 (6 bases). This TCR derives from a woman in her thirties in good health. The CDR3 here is CAISGGPGNSYEQYF. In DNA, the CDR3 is TGTGCCATCTCCGGGGGACCGGGTAACTCCTACGAGCAGTACTTC.